These 32 T cell receptor beta chains were all obtained from the same sample, sequenced in a study of cytomegalovirus exposure and HLA in healthy donors. With 60 Vbeta and 13 Jbeta primers, the PCR was carried out. The method was immunoSEQ multiplex PCR; TCRdb's version includes in-frame clones alone and lacks a portion of them. The profile shows fewer than 150,000 clones, roughly 79% of them singletons. The sample consisted of PBMCs. These receptors were obtained from a male donor in good health and CMV-seronegative.

The chain combines TRBV4-1 with TRBJ2-7; 7 bases match TRBD2. Unmatched junction bases numbered 7, after V lost 0 bases and J lost 5 bases. The length of the CDR3 is 15 residues. The germline V gene has CDR1 MGHRA and CDR2 YSYEKL. The DNA of the CDR3 is TGCGCCAGCAGCCAAGATGGGAGGGGACCAGACGAGCAGTACTTC. Its translation: CASSQDGRGPDEQYF.

V and J are TRBV5-1 and TRBJ2-5, with D possibly matching TRBD1 (6 bases). V was shortened by 0 bases and J by 5 bases, with 11 bases between the two germline ends. Per the germline V gene, CDR1 is SGHRS and CDR2 is YFSETQ. The CDR3 sequence is 14 residues long. CDR3 region: CASSLGQGWETQYF. The CDR3, as DNA: TGCGCCAGCAGCTTGGGTCAGGGGTGGGAGACCCAGTACTTC.

The J gene is TRBJ2-3, the V gene TRBV5-1, with 12 bases aligning to TRBD2. V gave up 4 bases and J gave up 3 bases; unmatched junction bases: 9. The germline gives CDR1 SGHRS, CDR2 YFSETQ. There are 17 residues in the CDR3. In DNA, the CDR3 is TGCGCCAGCAGCCCACGACTAGCGGGAGTCTTAACAGATACGCAGTATTTT. Amino acid sequence: CASSPRLAGVLTDTQYF.

The rearrangement uses TRBV2 and TRBJ1-4; 9 bases are a match to TRBD1. Unmatched junction bases numbered 10, after V lost 6 bases and J lost 5 bases. Germline lookup yields CDR1 SNHLY and CDR2 FYNNEI. The length of the CDR3 is 16 residues. The chain's CDR3 is CASRPRNGQGNEKLFF. The CDR3 nucleotides are TGTGCCAGCAGGCCCCGGAATGGACAGGGGAATGAAAAACTGTTTTTT.

The chain uses TRBV15 and TRBJ1-4; TRBD1 matches at 7 bases. The J segment lost 7 bases and the V segment lost 0 bases, leaving 5 bases of the junction unmatched. The CDR3 is 15 amino acids. The germline CDR1 and CDR2 sequences are LNHNV and YYDKDF (reference sequence). The CDR3 is CATSREGGLSEKLFF. Written as DNA, the CDR3 is TGTGCCACCAGCAGAGAAGGGGGCTTGTCTGAAAAACTGTTTTTT.

The V call is TRBV4-2, the J call TRBJ1-3; D gene unclear. Germline V gene data show CDR1 as LGHNA and CDR2 as YNFKEQ. Trimming cost V 1 base and J 0 bases, with 10 bases left between them. CDR3 length equals 16 residues. The CDR3 DNA reads as TGTGCCAGCAGCCAAGTGGGCAGAAACTCTGGAAACACCATATATTTT. It codes for CASSQVGRNSGNTIYF.

This chain links TRBV9 with TRBJ1-3, with D uncertain. V was pared by 5 bases and J by 0 bases, with 12 bases between. The CDR3 consists of 15 residues. Germline V lookup: CDR1 SGDLS, CDR2 YYNGEE. This CDR3 reads CASSPHGPSGNTIYF. CDR3 nucleotide sequence: TGTGCCAGCAGTCCACATGGCCCCTCTGGAAACACCATATATTTT.

The CDR3 nucleotides are TGTGCCAGCAGCTTAGCCGTCGGCAGTCCTAGAGACTATGGCTACACCTTC. Its protein product is CASSLAVGSPRDYGYTF. The chain couples TRBV7-9 to TRBJ1-2; D ambiguous. Germline V lookup: CDR1 SEHNR, CDR2 FQNEAQ (reference sequence). The germline V and J ends were trimmed by 0 bases and 3 bases, with 17 bases remaining between them. The CDR3 runs 17 residues. The variable domain in full, completed from reference TRBV7-9 and TRBJ1-2, reads DTGVSQNPRHKITKRGQNVTFRCDPISEHNRLYWYRQTLGQGPEFLTYFQNEAQLEKSRLLSDRFSAERPKGSFSTLEIQRTEQGDSAMYLCASSLAVGSPRDYGYTFGSGTRLTVV.

This clone was counted between two and nine times. The chain employs TRBV2 and TRBJ2-3; 9 bases agree with TRBD1. With V trimmed by 6 bases and J by 6 bases, 10 bases remained unmatched. Looked up from germline, CDR1 is SNHLY and CDR2 is FYNNEI. This CDR3 has 15 amino acids. Written as DNA, the CDR3 is TGTGCCAGCAGGACGACACAGGGGGCGGCTGATACGCAGTATTTT. Protein product: CASRTTQGAADTQYF.

The chain is built from TRBV7-6 and TRBJ2-2, with TRBD2 as a possible D gene (6 bases). This CDR3 has 16 residues. CDR1 is SGHVS and CDR2 is FNYEAQ in the germline V gene. V was clipped by 5 bases and J by 4 bases, with 17 bases between them. For the CDR3, the DNA is TGTGCCAGCAGCCCCCGGGACTGGCAACTCACCGGGGAGCTGTTTTTT. Protein product: CASSPRDWQLTGELFF.

The chain combines TRBV2 with TRBJ2-7, with D possibly TRBD2 on 5 matching bases. With 6 bases removed from V and 2 bases from J, the gap between germline ends came to 14 bases. This CDR3 has 14 residues. CDR1 is SNHLY and CDR2 is FYNNEI in the germline V gene. The CDR3 nucleotides read TGTGCCAGCAGCGGTCTGGACTTTACCTACGAGCAGTACTTC. Translation: CASSGLDFTYEQYF.

The rearrangement joins TRBV6-6 to TRBJ2-2, with D maybe TRBD1 (6 bases). CDR1 and CDR2 from the germline V gene are MNHNY and SVGAGI (reference sequence). The CDR3 covers 15 residues. V was clipped by 6 bases and J by 0 bases, with 11 bases between them. The CDR3 protein is CASRSRTANTGELFF. CDR3 nucleotide sequence: TGTGCCAGCAGGTCACGGACAGCGAACACCGGGGAGCTGTTTTTT.

The chain links TRBV27 to TRBJ1-1, with D uncertain. The CDR3 extends over 14 amino acids. V was cut by 8 bases and J by 4 bases, with 17 bases left in between. The germline V gene encodes CDR1 MNHEY and CDR2 SMNVEV (reference sequence). In DNA, the CDR3 is TGTGCCAGCGCGCTAGATCCGCCTTTCACTGAAGCTTTCTTT. It yields the protein CASALDPPFTEAFF.

Concerning this clone: One junction end does not reproduce the germline sequence, and a read error may be involved. The V call is TRBV29-1, the J call TRBJ1-2, with D unclear. Per germline, CDR1 SQVTM and CDR2 ANQGSEA. This CDR3 has 12 amino acids. CDR3 sequence reads: CSVESGSYGYPF. CDR3 DNA: TGCAGCGTTGAGTCGGGATCCTATGGCTACCCCTTC.

V gene TRBV5-5 combines with J gene TRBJ2-5, with D possibly being TRBD1 (6 bases). The CDR3 extends over 18 amino acids. The germline V gene has CDR1 SGHKS and CDR2 YYEKEE (reference sequence). V lost 1 base to trimming and J lost 1 base, with 20 bases between them. The CDR3 protein is CASSLKQGPLLGQETQYF. The CDR3 coding sequence is TGTGCCAGCAGCTTGAAGCAGGGGCCACTTCTTGGCCAAGAGACCCAGTACTTC.

The chain joins TRBV6-5 to TRBJ2-7, with D tentatively TRBD2 (6 bases). The V gene lost 0 bases and the J gene lost 0 bases, with 12 bases spanning the gap. There are 16 residues in the CDR3. Germline V CDR1 and CDR2: MNHEY, SVGAGI. CDR3 in DNA: TGTGCCAGCAGTTACTCCGGTAGCGGCCTCTCCTACGAGCAGTACTTC. Residues: CASSYSGSGLSYEQYF.

The chain recombines TRBV5-1 with TRBJ2-3; TRBD1 is a possible D gene (8 bases). The CDR3 covers 16 residues. Trimming pared 3 bases from V and 4 bases from J, leaving 18 bases between. Per germline, CDR1 SGHRS and CDR2 YFSETQ. Here the CDR3 reads CASSWKGQGGSDTQYF. The CDR3 DNA is TGCGCCAGCAGCTGGAAAGGACAGGGAGGGTCAGATACGCAGTATTTT.

This clone has a handful of counts. This sequence joins TRBV19 and TRBJ1-5; D is uncertain. Per germline, CDR1 LNHDA and CDR2 SQIVND (reference sequence). The CDR3 extends over 13 amino acids. Trimming removed 5 bases from V and 6 bases from J, with 11 bases in between. For the CDR3, the DNA is TGTGCCAGTAGTGGAGAGGGAGGTCAGCCCCAGCATTTT. Translated, it gives CASSGEGGQPQHF.

The chain combines TRBV18 with TRBJ1-1; D possibly corresponds to TRBD1 (6 bases). V shed 3 bases and J shed 1 base, with 15 bases lying between them. Looked up from germline, CDR1 is KGHSH and CDR2 is LQKENI. The CDR3 loop spans 16 amino acids. The CDR3 is CASSPRDTGRNTEAFF. The CDR3 DNA is TGTGCCAGCTCACCTCGGGACACCGGGCGGAACACTGAAGCTTTCTTT.

This chain connects TRBV5-4 to TRBJ2-7; D is possibly TRBD2 (7 bases). CDR3 length: 15 amino acids. V was cut by 0 bases and J by 5 bases, with 15 bases left in between. CDR1 is SGHNT and CDR2 is YYREEE in the germline V gene (reference sequence). This CDR3 reads CASSLARGADDEQYF. The CDR3 nucleotides read TGTGCCAGCAGCTTGGCACGGGGGGCCGATGACGAGCAGTACTTC.

The J gene is TRBJ1-2, the V gene TRBV9; D uncertain. The CDR3 has 16 residues. Trimming shortened V by 0 bases and J by 1 base, and 13 bases separated the two germline ends. Germline CDR1 SGDLS, CDR2 YYNGEE. The CDR3, as DNA: TGTGCCAGCAGCGTAGGGCAGACTGTAGTTAACTATGGCTACACCTTC. Translation gives CASSVGQTVVNYGYTF.

This chain links TRBV2 with TRBJ2-5, with a tentative D call TRBD1 (5 bases). Trimming pared 5 bases from V and 5 bases from J, leaving 18 bases between. Germline-derived CDR1 and CDR2 are SNHLY and FYNNEI. The CDR3 contains 15 residues. This CDR3 is CASSQPAGFSETQYF. Here the CDR3 DNA reads TGTGCCAGCAGTCAACCCGCAGGGTTTTCTGAGACCCAGTACTTC.

This clone was seen just once. The V gene is TRBV7-8, the J gene TRBJ1-2; D is perhaps TRBD1 (5 bases). The CDR3 is 15 amino acids. The V gene lost 3 bases and the J gene lost 5 bases, with 16 bases spanning the gap. The V gene's germline CDR1 is SGHVS and CDR2 FQNEAQ. CDR3 DNA: TGTGCCAGCAGCTTTGACACGGGGGAGCTATATGGCTACACCTTC. It codes for CASSFDTGELYGYTF.

This chain joins TRBV11-2 and TRBJ1-3, with 8 positions matching TRBD1. The V gene end was trimmed by 4 bases and the J gene end by 6 bases; junction bases not matched to a gene: 5. In germline, CDR1 is SGHAT, CDR2 FQNNGV. There are 14 residues in the CDR3. The CDR3 DNA reads TGTGCCAGCAGCTCGGACAGGGTGGAAAACACCATATATTTT. Protein product: CASSSDRVENTIYF.

The chain joins TRBV4-1 to TRBJ2-5; D perhaps matches TRBD2 (6 bases). In germline, CDR1 is MGHRA, CDR2 YSYEKL. The germline V and J ends were trimmed by 2 bases and 11 bases, with 15 bases remaining between them. The CDR3 sequence is 13 residues long. CDR3 bases: TGCGCCAGCAGCCAACCATTTCCGGGGGAGCAGTACTTC. As protein: CASSQPFPGEQYF.

V is TRBV6-5 and J is TRBJ2-5; 10 positions match TRBD1. The J call could be wrong; TRBJ2-7 is a better fit for the DNA end. This CDR3 has 15 residues. Germline V gene data show CDR1 as MNHEY and CDR2 as SVGAGI. The CDR3 nucleotides are TGTGCCAGCAGACCGGGACAGGGGTTTACCTACGAGCAGTACTTC. Residues: CASRPGQGFTYEQYF.

The J gene is TRBJ1-4, the V gene TRBV5-6; 9 nucleotides agree with TRBD1. The CDR3 is made up of 15 amino acids. With 3 bases clipped from V and 8 bases from J, the junction kept 8 bases outside the gene matches. Germline CDR1 and CDR2: SGHDT and YYEEEE. The CDR3 region is CASSSNRGRREKLFF. The CDR3 bases are TGTGCCAGCAGCTCAAACAGGGGGCGTCGAGAAAAACTGTTTTTT.

V is TRBV29-1 and J is TRBJ2-7; 13 bases map to TRBD2. This CDR3 comprises 14 residues. V dropped 7 bases and J dropped 3; count of bases not matched to a gene: 6. Germline CDR1 is SQVTM and CDR2 is ANQGSEA. The CDR3 DNA reads as TGCAGCGCGGCCGGACTAGCGGGAGACTACGAGCAGTACTTC. As protein: CSAAGLAGDYEQYF.

The V call is TRBV5-1, the J call TRBJ1-2, with 8 nucleotides matching TRBD1. This CDR3 contains 14 residues. V was pared by 3 bases and J by 4 bases, with 5 bases of the junction left unmatched. Germline V gives CDR1 SGHRS, CDR2 YFSETQ. The CDR3 DNA is TGCGCCAGCAGCTCGACAGGGGATCGCTATGGCTACACCTTC. This translates into CASSSTGDRYGYTF.

The count of this clone is one. This chain uses TRBV2 with TRBJ2-2, with TRBD2 as a possible D gene (6 bases). The CDR3 has 15 residues. Looked up from germline, CDR1 is SNHLY and CDR2 is FYNNEI. V shed 0 bases and J shed 5 bases, with 10 bases lying between them. CDR3 protein: CASSEALGGTGELFF. The CDR3 bases are TGTGCCAGCAGTGAAGCGCTTGGGGGGACCGGGGAGCTGTTTTTT.

The chain uses TRBV6-5 and TRBJ1-2; 9 bases match TRBD1. Per germline, CDR1 MNHEY and CDR2 SVGAGI. J lost 7 bases, V lost 0 bases, and 3 bases had no gene match. This CDR3 has 14 residues. Here the CDR3 DNA reads TGTGCCAGCAGTTACTCGGGACAGGGTATTGGCTACACCTTC. It encodes CASSYSGQGIGYTF.

The chain employs TRBV7-3 and TRBJ2-3, with 7 bases that match TRBD2. The germline CDR1 and CDR2 sequences are SGHTA and FQGTGA. Losses at the gene ends were 6 bases for V and 8 bases for J; bases not matched to a gene: 11. The CDR3 covers 14 residues. Written as DNA, the CDR3 is TGTGCCAGCAGTAAACGAGGACTAGTGGGTACGCAGTATTTT. It yields the protein CASSKRGLVGTQYF.